This T cell receptor (beta chain) was sequenced for a study of shared clonotypes between healthy human individuals. Study-wide results and caveats: Clonotypes that were shared across a few donors made up around 5.5% of naive CD4 clonotypes. Rarefaction exposed incomplete sorted-subset sequencing despite large depth.

The CDR3 is made up of 15 amino acids. CDR1 ENHRY and CDR2 SYGVKD come from the germline V gene. With 5 bases removed from V and 0 bases from J, the gap between germline ends came to 11 bases. A word on this clone: Its antigen is unknown.

Assay used: immunoSEQ multiplex PCR; TCRdb lists only in-frame clones, some missing. The sample lists 2.3 million or so clones, just over 90% occurring once. The chain recombines TRBV10-3 with TRBJ2-1, with D tentatively TRBD2 (6 bases). The sequenced sample was naive CD4+ T cells from PBMCs. Subset defined: CD45RA+ positively selected. The sequence came from a man between 18 and 35 years old in good health. Some clones in this sample may be carry-over from other donors' samples. The DNA of the CDR3 is TGTGCCATCAGTAGGAGGGCCGGCTCCTACAATGAGCAGTTCTTC. Protein: CAISRRAGSYNEQFF.